This T cell receptor beta chain stems from a study of blood T cell repertoires in COVID-19. About the research overall: Samples taken during acute and convalescent COVID-19 were collected in the United States, Italy and Spain. PBMCs, B-cell-depleted T cells, or T cells provided the cDNA or gDNA that made up the material.

Seattle patient enrollment occurred during active infection, with longitudinal follow-up thereafter. The sample holds a few counts of this clone. V was pared by 2 bases and J by 0 bases, with 8 bases of the junction left unmatched. Germline loops: CDR1 SGHAT, CDR2 FQNNGV. The CDR3 has 18 amino acids. As handled by the study authors: Using reference gene primer amplification, nucleated cell counts were estimated. TCRdb keeps only in-frame clones here, not all; method: immunoSEQ multiplex PCR. The DNA gave D and trimming, while V, J and clone size come from that table. The data contain about 50,000 clones, 65% to 90% of them seen just once; the ten biggest clones take up 20% to 25%.

Specimen: peripheral blood. The sequence was collected from a woman of 80 years or more with COVID-19, enrolled during active disease. This chain connects TRBV11-2 to TRBJ2-1; 9 bases are shared with TRBD2. DNA of the CDR3: TGTGCCAGCAGCTTACTTCCCGGACTAGCGTCCTCCTACAATGAGCAGTTCTTC. Amino acids: CASSLLPGLASSYNEQFF.